This T cell receptor beta chain emerged from a study of somatic mutations in cytotoxic T cells in rheumatoid arthritis. Looked up from germline, CDR1 is SGDLS and CDR2 is YYNGEE. V was pared by 0 bases and J by 3 bases, with 6 bases between. The CDR3 totals 13 residues. Sequencing was performed with immunoSEQ multiplex PCR; in TCRdb, only in-frame clones are kept and a portion is missing. The table lists some 8,700 clones, 60% to 80% of them singletons, with roughly two fifths in the top ten. The rearrangement joins TRBV9 to TRBJ1-1, with D maybe TRBD1 (5 bases). This TCR was sampled from an adult with rheumatoid arthritis. Input material: CD8+ T cells sorted from blood. CDR3 sequence reads: CASSVVTDTEAFF. The CDR3, as DNA: TGTGCCAGCAGCGTAGTGACAGACACTGAAGCTTTCTTT. Based on the CDR3 plus reference TRBV9 and TRBJ1-1, the full variable domain is DSGVTQTPKHLITATGQRVTLRCSPRSGDLSVYWYQQSLDQGLQFLIQYYNGEERAKGNILERFSAQQFPDLHSELNLSSLELGDSALYFCASSVVTDTEAFFGQGTRLTVV.